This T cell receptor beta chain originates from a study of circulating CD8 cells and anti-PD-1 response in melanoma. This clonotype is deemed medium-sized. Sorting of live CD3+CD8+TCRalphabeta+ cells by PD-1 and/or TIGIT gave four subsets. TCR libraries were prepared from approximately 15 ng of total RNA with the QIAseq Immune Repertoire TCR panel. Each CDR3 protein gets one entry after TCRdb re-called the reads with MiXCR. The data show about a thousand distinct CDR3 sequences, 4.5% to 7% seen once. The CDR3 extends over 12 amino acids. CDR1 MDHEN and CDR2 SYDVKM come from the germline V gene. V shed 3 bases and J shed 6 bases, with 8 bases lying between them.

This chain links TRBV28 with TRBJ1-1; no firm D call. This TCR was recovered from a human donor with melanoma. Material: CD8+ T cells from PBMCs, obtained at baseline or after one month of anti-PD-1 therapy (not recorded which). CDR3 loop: CASSFARPEAFF. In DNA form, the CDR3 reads TGTGCCAGCAGTTTCGCCCGTCCTGAAGCTTTCTTT.